The sequence of this T cell receptor beta chain was determined in a study of blood T cell repertoires in COVID-19. Study as a whole: In each case, the material was cDNA or gDNA derived from T cells, B-cell-depleted T cells, or PBMCs.

Germline values: CDR1 LGHDT, CDR2 YNNKEL (reference sequence). V was pared by 2 bases and J by 9 bases, with 14 bases between. CDR3 length equals 15 residues. As processed by the authors: Counts of nucleated cells, estimated from reference gene primer amplification, were obtained. The protocol was immunoSEQ multiplex PCR, while the TCRdb copy is restricted to in-frame clones and leaves out a portion. V, J and clone size are taken as reported in that table, and D and trimming were inferred from the DNA itself. The sample holds about 370,000 clones, about 89% seen once. This clonotype originated in a woman in her 30s with COVID-19, enrolled during active disease. The sequenced sample consisted of peripheral blood. The J gene is TRBJ1-6, the V gene TRBV3-1 (or the pseudogene TRBV3-2); tentatively, D is TRBD1 (6 bases). The CDR3 region has the DNA TGTGCCAGCAGCCAATACAGGGTAAACGGTTCACCCCTCCACTTT. Translation gives CASSQYRVNGSPLHF.